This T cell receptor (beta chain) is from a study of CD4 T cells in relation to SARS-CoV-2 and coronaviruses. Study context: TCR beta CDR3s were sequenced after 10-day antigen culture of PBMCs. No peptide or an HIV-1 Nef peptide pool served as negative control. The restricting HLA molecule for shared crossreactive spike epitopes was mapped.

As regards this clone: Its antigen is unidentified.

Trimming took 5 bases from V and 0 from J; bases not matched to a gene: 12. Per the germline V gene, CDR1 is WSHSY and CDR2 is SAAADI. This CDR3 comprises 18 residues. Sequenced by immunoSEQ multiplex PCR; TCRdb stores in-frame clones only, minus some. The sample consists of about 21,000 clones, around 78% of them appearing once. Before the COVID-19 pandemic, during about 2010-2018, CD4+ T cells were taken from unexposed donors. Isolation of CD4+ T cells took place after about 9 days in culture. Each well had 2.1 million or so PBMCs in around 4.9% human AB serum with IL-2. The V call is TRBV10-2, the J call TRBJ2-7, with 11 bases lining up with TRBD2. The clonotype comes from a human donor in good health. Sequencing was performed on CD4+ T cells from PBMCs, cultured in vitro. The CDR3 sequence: CASSLTSGTRMGSYEQYF. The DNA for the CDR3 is TGCGCCAGCAGTTTGACTAGCGGGACAAGGATGGGCTCCTACGAGCAGTACTTC.